The clone carrying this TCR beta chain came up many times. Its antigen is not known. The sample comes from a study of T cells in Graves' hyperthyroidism and ophthalmopathy. General study findings and limits: Before onset, by a median of around 6.1 months, the model predicted ophthalmopathy. Most thyroid clonotypes expanded above 0.001 appeared in blood too.

The junction had 12 bases not matched to a gene; V was cut back by 3 bases and J by 8 bases. The CDR3 is made up of 16 amino acids. Germline V gives CDR1 KGHSH, CDR2 LQKENI. Template material for amplifying TCR beta CDR3 regions consisted of RNA transcripts. The HTBI primer set served for first-round RT-PCR of the TCR CDR3. TCRdb re-analysed the multiplex PCR reads in MiXCR, keeping a single row per CDR3 protein. This table has around 340,000 distinct CDR3 sequences, 17% appearing once. This TCR came from a woman aged 25 to 39 with Graves' hyperthyroidism that later progressed to Graves' ophthalmopathy. Sequenced input: blood. This chain connects TRBV18 to TRBJ1-2; 10 bases fit TRBD1. The CDR3 region is CASSPSFDRGRGGYTF. For the CDR3, the DNA is TGTGCCAGCTCACCTAGTTTTGACAGGGGGCGCGGGGGCTACACCTTC.